One and the same sample provided the 8 T cell receptor beta chains below, sequenced in a study of graft-versus-host responses after intestinal transplantation. These receptors lack a known antigen. Using immunoSEQ multiplex PCR, the repertoire was profiled, and TCRdb retains in-frame clones only, with some absent. The sample consists of roughly 97,000 clones, roughly nine tenths of them appearing once. The sample here was unstimulated CD4+ T cells sorted from spleen or lymph node cells, taken before transplant. All receptors come from a human donor who was the organ donor for an intestinal transplant.

The CDR3 region is CASTRVWEKLFF. The CDR3, as DNA: TGTGCCAGCACCAGGGTTTGGGAAAAACTGTTTTTT. This chain joins TRBV2 and TRBJ1-4, with TRBD1 as a possible D gene (5 bases). The CDR3 is made up of 12 amino acids. Germline lookup yields CDR1 SNHLY and CDR2 FYNNEI. Trimming removed 7 bases at V and 8 bases at J, with 11 bases between.

The rearrangement links TRBV7-2 to TRBJ1-1; possibly TRBD1 for D (6 bases). The CDR3 extends over 14 amino acids. Germline V lookup: CDR1 SGHTA, CDR2 FQGNSA. V was pared by 5 bases and J by 5 bases, with 15 bases between. The CDR3 DNA follows: TGTGCCAGCAGCCACCAGGGGCGCGGTACTGAAGCTTTCTTT. Translating gives CASSHQGRGTEAFF.

This chain connects TRBV6-5 to TRBJ1-6, with D perhaps TRBD1 (6 bases). The CDR3 is 16 amino acids. In germline, CDR1 is MNHEY, CDR2 SVGAGI. The V end lost 2 bases, the J end lost 8 bases, and 16 bases lay between the germline ends. CDR3 coding DNA: TGTGCCAGCAGTTACCCTCGCCAGGGGAGGGATTCACCCCTCCACTTT. This codes for CASSYPRQGRDSPLHF.

This chain joins TRBV28 and TRBJ1-6; 9 bases are shared with TRBD1. Per the germline V gene, CDR1 is MDHEN and CDR2 is SYDVKM. Losses at the gene ends were 7 bases for V and 9 bases for J; bases not matched to a gene: 4. The CDR3 contains 13 residues. In nucleotides, the CDR3 is TGTGCCAGCACGGGACAGGGAAGTTCACCCCTCCACTTT. This sequence encodes CASTGQGSSPLHF.

V gene TRBV25-1 combines with J gene TRBJ2-2; D is unclear. Germline loops: CDR1 MGHDK, CDR2 SYGVNS. V lost 1 base, J lost 6 bases, and 9 bases lay in between. The CDR3 runs to 14 residues. The CDR3 DNA is TGTGCCAGCAGTGAATTGGGCTTGGCCGGGGAGCTGTTTTTT. It specifies CASSELGLAGELFF. The whole variable domain, filled in from reference TRBV25-1 and TRBJ2-2, reads EADIYQTPRYLVIGTGKKITLECSQTMGHDKMYWYQQDPGMELHLIHYSYGVNSTEKGDLSSESTVSRIRTEHFPLTLESARPSHTSQYLCASSELGLAGELFFGEGSRLTVL.

The V call is TRBV7-3, the J call TRBJ1-2, with TRBD1 matching over 12 bases. CDR3 length equals 14 residues. The J segment lost 7 bases and the V segment lost 5 bases, leaving 5 bases of the junction unmatched. Germline V gene data show CDR1 as SGHTA and CDR2 as FQGTGA. Here the CDR3 DNA reads TGTGCCAGCAGCCCTGGGACAGGGGGCAGTGGCTACACCTTC. Protein sequence: CASSPGTGGSGYTF.

The chain is built from TRBV4-3 and TRBJ1-3, with 7 bases that match TRBD1. The CDR3 sequence is 15 residues long. Germline V gene lookup returns CDR1 LGHNA and CDR2 YSLEER. V was pared by 5 bases and J by 2 bases, with 6 bases of the junction left unmatched. The CDR3 here is CASSGRQGAGNTIYF. The CDR3 DNA sequence: TGCGCCAGCAGCGGACGACAGGGTGCTGGAAACACCATATATTTT.

The rearrangement links TRBV18 to TRBJ2-2; tentative D call: TRBD1 (6 bases). In germline, CDR1 is KGHSH, CDR2 LQKENI. The V end was cut by 3 bases, the J end by 3 bases, with 8 bases between. The CDR3 runs 14 residues. CDR3 protein: CASSPRQDTGELFF. The DNA for the CDR3 is TGTGCCAGCTCACCCCGACAGGACACCGGGGAGCTGTTTTTT.